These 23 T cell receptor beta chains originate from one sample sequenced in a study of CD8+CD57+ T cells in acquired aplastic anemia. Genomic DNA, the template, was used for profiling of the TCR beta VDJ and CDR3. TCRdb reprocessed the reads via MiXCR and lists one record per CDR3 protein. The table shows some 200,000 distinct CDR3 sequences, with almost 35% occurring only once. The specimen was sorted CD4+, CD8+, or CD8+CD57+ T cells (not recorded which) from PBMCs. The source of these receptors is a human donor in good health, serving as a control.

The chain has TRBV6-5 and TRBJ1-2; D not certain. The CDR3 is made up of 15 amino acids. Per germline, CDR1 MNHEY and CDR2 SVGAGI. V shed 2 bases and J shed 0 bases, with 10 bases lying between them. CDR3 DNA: TGTGCCAGCAGTTACCTCGGAGAGTCTAACTATGGCTACACCTTC. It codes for CASSYLGESNYGYTF.

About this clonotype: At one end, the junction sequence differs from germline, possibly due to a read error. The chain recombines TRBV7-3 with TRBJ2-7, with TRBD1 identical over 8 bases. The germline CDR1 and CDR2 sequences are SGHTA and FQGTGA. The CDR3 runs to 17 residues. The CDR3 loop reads CASSQDRSRGLSYEQYF. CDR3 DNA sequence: TGCGCCAGCAGCCAAGATCGGTCCAGGGGGCTCTCCTACGAGCAGTACTTC.

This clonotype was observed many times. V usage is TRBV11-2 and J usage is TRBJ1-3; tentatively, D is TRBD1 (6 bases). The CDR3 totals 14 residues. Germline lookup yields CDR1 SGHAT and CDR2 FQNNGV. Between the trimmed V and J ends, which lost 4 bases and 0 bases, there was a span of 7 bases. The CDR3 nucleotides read TGTGCCAGCAGCTCGGGACACTCTGGAAACACCATATATTTT. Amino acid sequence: CASSSGHSGNTIYF.

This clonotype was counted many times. In DNA form, the CDR3 reads TGTGCCAGCAGCCAAGATTGGGACCTGTCACCCCTCCACTTT. This translates into CASSQDWDLSPLHF. The rearrangement joins TRBV3-1 to TRBJ1-6, with D tentatively TRBD1 (5 bases). Germline CDR1 is LGHDT and CDR2 is YNNKEL (reference sequence). This CDR3 comprises 14 residues. V shed 0 bases and J shed 10 bases, with 10 bases lying between them.

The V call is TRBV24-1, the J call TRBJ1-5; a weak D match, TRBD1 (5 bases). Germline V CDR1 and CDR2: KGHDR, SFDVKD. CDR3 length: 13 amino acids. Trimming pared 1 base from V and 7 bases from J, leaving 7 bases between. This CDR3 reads CATSDFSGQPQHF. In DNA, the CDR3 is TGTGCCACCAGTGATTTCTCAGGGCAGCCCCAGCATTTT.

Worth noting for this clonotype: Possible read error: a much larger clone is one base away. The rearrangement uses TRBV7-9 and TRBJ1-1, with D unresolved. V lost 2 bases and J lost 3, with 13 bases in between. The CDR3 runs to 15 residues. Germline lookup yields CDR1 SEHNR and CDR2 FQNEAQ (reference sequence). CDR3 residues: CASSLMTTLDTEAFF. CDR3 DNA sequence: TGTGCCAGCAGCTTAATGACAACTTTGGACACTGAAGCTTTCTTT.

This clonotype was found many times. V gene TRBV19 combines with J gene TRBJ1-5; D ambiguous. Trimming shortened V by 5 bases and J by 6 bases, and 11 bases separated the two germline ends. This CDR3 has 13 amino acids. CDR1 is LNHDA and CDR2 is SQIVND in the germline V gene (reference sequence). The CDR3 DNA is TGTGCCAGTAGTCCATTTAGTACTCAGCCCCAGCATTTT. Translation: CASSPFSTQPQHF.

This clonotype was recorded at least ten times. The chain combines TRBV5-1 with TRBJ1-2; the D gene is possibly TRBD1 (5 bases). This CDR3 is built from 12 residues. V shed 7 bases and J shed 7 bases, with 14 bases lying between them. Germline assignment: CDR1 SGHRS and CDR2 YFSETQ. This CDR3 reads CASGGGGPGYTF. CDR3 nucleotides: TGCGCCAGCGGGGGGGGAGGGCCTGGCTACACCTTC.

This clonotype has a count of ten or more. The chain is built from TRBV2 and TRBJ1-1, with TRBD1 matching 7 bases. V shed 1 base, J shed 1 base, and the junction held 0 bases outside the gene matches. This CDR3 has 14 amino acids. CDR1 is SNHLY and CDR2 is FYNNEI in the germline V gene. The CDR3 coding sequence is TGTGCCAGCAGTGAAGACAGGGGGAACACTGAAGCTTTCTTT. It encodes CASSEDRGNTEAFF.

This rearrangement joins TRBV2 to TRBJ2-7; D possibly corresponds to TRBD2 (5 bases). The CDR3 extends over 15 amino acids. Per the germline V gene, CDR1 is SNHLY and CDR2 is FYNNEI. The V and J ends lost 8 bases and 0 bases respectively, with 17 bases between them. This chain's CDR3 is CASSPRGLSSYEQYF. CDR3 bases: TGTGCCAGCTCCCCCCGCGGGCTGAGCTCCTACGAGCAGTACTTC. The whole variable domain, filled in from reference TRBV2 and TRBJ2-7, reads EPEVTQTPSHQVTQMGQEVILRCVPISNHLYFYWYRQILGQKVEFLVSFYNNEISEKSEIFDDQFSVERPDGSNFTLKIRSTKLEDSAMYFCASSPRGLSSYEQYFGPGTRLTVT.

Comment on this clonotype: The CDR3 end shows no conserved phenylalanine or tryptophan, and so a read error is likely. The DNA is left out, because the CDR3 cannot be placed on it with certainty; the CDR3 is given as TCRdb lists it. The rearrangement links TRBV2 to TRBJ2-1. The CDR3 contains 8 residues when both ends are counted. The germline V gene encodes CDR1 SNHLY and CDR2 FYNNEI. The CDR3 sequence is CASSPELG.

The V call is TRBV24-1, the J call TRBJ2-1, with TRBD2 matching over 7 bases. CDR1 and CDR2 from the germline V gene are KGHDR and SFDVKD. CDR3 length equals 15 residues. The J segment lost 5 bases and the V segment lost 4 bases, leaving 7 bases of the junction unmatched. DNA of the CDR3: TGTGCCACCAGTGACTCCTGGGGGAGGGACAATGAGCAGTTCTTC. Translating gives CATSDSWGRDNEQFF.

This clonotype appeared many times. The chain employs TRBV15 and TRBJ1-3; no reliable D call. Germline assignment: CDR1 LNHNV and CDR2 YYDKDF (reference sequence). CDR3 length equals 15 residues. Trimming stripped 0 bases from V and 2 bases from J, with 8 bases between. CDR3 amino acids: CATSREGRAGNTIYF. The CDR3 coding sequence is TGTGCCACCAGCAGAGAAGGGAGGGCTGGAAACACCATATATTTT.

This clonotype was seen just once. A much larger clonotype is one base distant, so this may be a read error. The DNA for the CDR3 is TGTGCCAGCAGCCAAGAGGTCTCCGAAGCAGGGACCCCCTACGAGCAGTACTTC. The encoded protein is CASSQEVSEAGTPYEQYF. V usage is TRBV4-2 and J usage is TRBJ2-7; either TRBD1 or TRBD2 may supply D (5 bases each). This CDR3 is 18 amino acids long. Germline loops: CDR1 LGHNA, CDR2 YNFKEQ. V was shortened by 0 bases and J by 2 bases, with 20 bases between the two germline ends.

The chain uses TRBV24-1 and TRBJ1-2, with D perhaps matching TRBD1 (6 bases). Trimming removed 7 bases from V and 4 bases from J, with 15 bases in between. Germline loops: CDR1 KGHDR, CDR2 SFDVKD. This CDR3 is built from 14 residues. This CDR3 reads CATSGDNSVYGYTF. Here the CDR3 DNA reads TGTGCCACCAGCGGGGACAACTCAGTCTATGGCTACACCTTC.

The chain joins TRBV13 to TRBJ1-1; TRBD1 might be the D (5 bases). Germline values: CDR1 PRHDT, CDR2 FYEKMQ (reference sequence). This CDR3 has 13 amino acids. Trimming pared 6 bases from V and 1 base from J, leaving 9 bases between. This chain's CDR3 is CASSWGGNTEAFF. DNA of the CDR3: TGTGCCAGCAGTTGGGGGGGGAACACTGAAGCTTTCTTT. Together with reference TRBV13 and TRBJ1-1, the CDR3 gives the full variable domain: AAGVIQSPRHLIKEKRETATLKCYPIPRHDTVYWYQQGPGQDPQFLISFYEKMQSDKGSIPDRFSAQQFSDYHSELNMSSLELGDSALYFCASSWGGNTEAFFGQGTRLTVV.

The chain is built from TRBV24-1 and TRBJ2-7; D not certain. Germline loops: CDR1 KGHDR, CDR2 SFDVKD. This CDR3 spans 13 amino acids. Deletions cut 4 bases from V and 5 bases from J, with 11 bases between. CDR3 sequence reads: CATSEGSIDEQYF. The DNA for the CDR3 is TGTGCCACCAGTGAGGGCAGTATTGACGAGCAGTACTTC.

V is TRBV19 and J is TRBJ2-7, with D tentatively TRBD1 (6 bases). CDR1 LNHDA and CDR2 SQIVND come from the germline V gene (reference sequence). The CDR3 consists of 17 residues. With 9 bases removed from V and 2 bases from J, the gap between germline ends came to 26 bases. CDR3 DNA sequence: TGTGCCAGCTCACCCCTAAACTTACAGGGAGTGGCCTACGAGCAGTACTTC. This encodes CASSPLNLQGVAYEQYF.

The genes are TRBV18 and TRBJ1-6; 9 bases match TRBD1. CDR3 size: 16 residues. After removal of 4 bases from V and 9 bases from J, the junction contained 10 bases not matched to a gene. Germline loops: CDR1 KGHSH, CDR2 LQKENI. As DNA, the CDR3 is TGTGCCAGCTCACGGGGACAGGGTTCGGCTGGTTCACCCCTCCACTTT. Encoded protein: CASSRGQGSAGSPLHF.

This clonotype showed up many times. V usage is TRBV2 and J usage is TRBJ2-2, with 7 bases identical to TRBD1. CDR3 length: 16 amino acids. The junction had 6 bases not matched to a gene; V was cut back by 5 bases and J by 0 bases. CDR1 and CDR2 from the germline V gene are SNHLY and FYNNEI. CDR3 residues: CASSLGTATNTGELFF. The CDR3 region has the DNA TGTGCCAGCAGTTTAGGGACAGCGACGAACACCGGGGAGCTGTTTTTT.

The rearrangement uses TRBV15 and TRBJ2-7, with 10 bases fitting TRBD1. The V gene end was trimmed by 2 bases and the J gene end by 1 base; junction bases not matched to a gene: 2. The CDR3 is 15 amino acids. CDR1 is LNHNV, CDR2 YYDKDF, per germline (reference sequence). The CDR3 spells CATSRWTGGSYEQYF. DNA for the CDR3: TGTGCCACCAGCAGATGGACAGGGGGTTCCTACGAGCAGTACTTC.

In DNA form, the CDR3 reads TGTGCCACCGCGGGTTTGGGCAATCAGCCCCAGCATTTT. It codes for CATAGLGNQPQHF. V gene TRBV24-1 combines with J gene TRBJ1-5; D remains ambiguous. V dropped 9 bases and J dropped 2 bases, with 10 bases sitting between them. CDR1 is KGHDR and CDR2 is SFDVKD in the germline V gene. CDR3 length: 13 residues.

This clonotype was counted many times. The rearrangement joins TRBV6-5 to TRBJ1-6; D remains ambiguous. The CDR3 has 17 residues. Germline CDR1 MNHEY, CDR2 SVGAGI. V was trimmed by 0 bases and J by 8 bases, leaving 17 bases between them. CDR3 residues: CASSYSRQVGEHSPLHF. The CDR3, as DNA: TGTGCCAGCAGTTACTCGAGGCAGGTGGGAGAACATTCACCCCTCCACTTT.